The rows below give T cell receptor beta chains drawn from one sample of a study of blood T cell repertoires in COVID-19. Sequenced by immunoSEQ multiplex PCR; TCRdb stores in-frame clones only, minus some. Seen here are about 230,000 clones, over 80% observed once, and the top ten hold about 2.5%. Source material: peripheral blood. These receptor sequences come from a woman aged 70-85 years with active or convalescent COVID-19. The CDR3 runs from the conserved cysteine through the conserved F or W. Each record gives: clone size, D gene, V gene, J gene, CDR3 DNA, CDR3 protein. The D gene is left open where the match is weak. Some rows mark clone size as missing; the rest say once, few, many or name a class of expanded clone.

clone size: .; D gene: TRBD1; V gene: TRBV2; J gene: TRBJ2-7; CDR3 DNA: TGTGCCAGCACAAAGACAGGGGGCTCCTACGAGCAGTACTTC; CDR3 protein: CASTKTGGSYEQYF
clone size: .; D gene: .; V gene: TRBV4-1; J gene: TRBJ1-3; CDR3 DNA: TGCGCCAGCAGCCAAGAAGGGGGAGTGTCTGGAAACACCATATATTTT; CDR3 protein: CASSQEGGVSGNTIYF
clone size: .; D gene: TRBD2; V gene: TRBV3-1/TRBV3-2; J gene: TRBJ2-3; CDR3 DNA: TGTGCCAGCAGCCTTCTTCCTCATCTAGCGGGGGGGACAGATACGCAGTATTTT; CDR3 protein: CASSLLPHLAGGTDTQYF
clone size: .; D gene: TRBD2; V gene: TRBV2; J gene: TRBJ2-3; CDR3 DNA: TGTGCCAGCAGTCAAGGACTAGCGGGAGGGAGCACAGATACGCAGTATTTT; CDR3 protein: CASSQGLAGGSTDTQYF
clone size: .; D gene: TRBD1; V gene: TRBV10-2; J gene: TRBJ1-3; CDR3 DNA: TGCGCCAGCAGTGAGCAGGGGGCTTTCAGAAACACCATATATTTT; CDR3 protein: CASSEQGAFRNTIYF
clone size: .; D gene: .; V gene: TRBV19; J gene: TRBJ1-5; CDR3 DNA: TGTGCCAGTAGTATGAGGGTTAGCAATCAGCCCCAGCATTTT; CDR3 protein: CASSMRVSNQPQHF
clone size: .; D gene: TRBD2; V gene: TRBV7-9; J gene: TRBJ2-7; CDR3 DNA: TGTGCCAGCAGGACTAGCGGAGACGAGCAGTACTTC; CDR3 protein: CASRTSGDEQYF
clone size: .; D gene: TRBD1; V gene: TRBV11-2; J gene: TRBJ2-5; CDR3 DNA: TGTGCCAGCACTGCGGGGACAGGGAAAGAGACCCAGTACTTC; CDR3 protein: CASTAGTGKETQYF
clone size: once; D gene: TRBD2; V gene: TRBV5-6; J gene: TRBJ2-5; CDR3 DNA: TGTGCCAGCAGTTATAACCCTAGCGGGGGGTCGGAGACCCAGTACTTC; CDR3 protein: CASSYNPSGGSETQYF
clone size: .; D gene: TRBD1; V gene: TRBV27; J gene: TRBJ1-1; CDR3 DNA: TGTGCCAGTGGGACAGGGGGCCTCGAGGCTTTCTTT; CDR3 protein: CASGTGGLEAFF
clone size: .; D gene: TRBD1; V gene: TRBV24-1; J gene: TRBJ1-1; CDR3 DNA: TGTGCCACCAGTGATTTTGAAGGGGGCAGCACTGAAGCTTTCTTT; CDR3 protein: CATSDFEGGSTEAFF
clone size: .; D gene: .; V gene: TRBV5-1; J gene: TRBJ1-1; CDR3 DNA: TGCGTCAGCAGCACCGGGACACTGAACACTGAAGCTTTCTTT; CDR3 protein: CVSSTGTLNTEAFF
clone size: few; D gene: .; V gene: TRBV9; J gene: TRBJ1-2; CDR3 DNA: TGTGCCAGCAGCGTAGAATCGTCGGCCGGGGGCTACACCTTC; CDR3 protein: CASSVESSAGGYTF
clone size: .; D gene: .; V gene: TRBV29-1; J gene: TRBJ2-5; CDR3 DNA: TGCAGCGTTGTTCGAACTAGTCTGGGAGAGACCCAGTACTTC; CDR3 protein: CSVVRTSLGETQYF
clone size: .; D gene: .; V gene: TRBV5-3; J gene: TRBJ2-5; CDR3 DNA: TGTGCCAGAAGCTTTTGTATGTGGGGAGGAAAGACCCAGTACTTC; CDR3 protein: CARSFCMWGGKTQYF
clone size: .; D gene: TRBD2; V gene: TRBV14; J gene: TRBJ2-1; CDR3 DNA: TGTGCCAGCAGCTCCCGAGAGCGGGAAGTAGTCAATGAGCAGTTCTTC; CDR3 protein: CASSSREREVVNEQFF
clone size: .; D gene: .; V gene: TRBV30; J gene: TRBJ2-5; CDR3 DNA: TGTGCCTGGAGCGGTAGCGGCGGATCAGAGAGGGCCCAGTACTTC; CDR3 protein: CAWSGSGGSERAQYF
clone size: few; D gene: .; V gene: TRBV3-1/TRBV3-2; J gene: TRBJ2-3; CDR3 DNA: TGTGCCAGCAGCCCCAGCCCAGGGATCCAGAGCACAGATACGCAGTATTTT; CDR3 protein: CASSPSPGIQSTDTQYF
clone size: .; D gene: .; V gene: TRBV2; J gene: TRBJ2-7; CDR3 DNA: TGTGCCAGCAGAGTACACCGGGACGGGGGTTACGAGCAGTACTTC; CDR3 protein: CASRVHRDGGYEQYF
clone size: .; D gene: .; V gene: TRBV14; J gene: TRBJ1-6; CDR3 DNA: TGTGCCAGCAGCCCGGGGGGCGGTTCACCCCTCCACTTT; CDR3 protein: CASSPGGGSPLHF
clone size: .; D gene: .; V gene: TRBV7-2; J gene: TRBJ1-4; CDR3 DNA: TGTGCCAGCAGCCTAACAGGGTACGGAAATGAAAAACTGTTTTTT; CDR3 protein: CASSLTGYGNEKLFF
clone size: .; D gene: TRBD2; V gene: TRBV2; J gene: TRBJ2-1; CDR3 DNA: TGTGCCAGCAGTGGGGGAGGGAGCTCCTACAATGAGCAGTTCTTC; CDR3 protein: CASSGGGSSYNEQFF
clone size: once; D gene: .; V gene: TRBV7-8; J gene: TRBJ2-2; CDR3 DNA: TGTGCCAGCAGCTTAGCTTGGCGGACTTACACCGGGGAGCTGTTTTTT; CDR3 protein: CASSLAWRTYTGELFF
clone size: .; D gene: .; V gene: TRBV30; J gene: TRBJ1-2; CDR3 DNA: TGTGCCTGGAGTGTAGGGTTAGGGGCAGACTATGGCTACACCTTC; CDR3 protein: CAWSVGLGADYGYTF
clone size: once; D gene: .; V gene: TRBV2; J gene: TRBJ1-2; CDR3 DNA: TGTGCCAGCACCTTCGAACAGGGAAACTATGGCTACACCTTC; CDR3 protein: CASTFEQGNYGYTF
clone size: .; D gene: .; V gene: TRBV18; J gene: TRBJ1-6; CDR3 DNA: TGTGCCAGCTCACCAGTTCCTGGGGTCGGGGATTCACCCCTCCACTTT; CDR3 protein: CASSPVPGVGDSPLHF
clone size: .; D gene: TRBD2; V gene: TRBV3-1/TRBV3-2; J gene: TRBJ2-5; CDR3 DNA: TGTGCCAGCAGCCCTGGAGCGGGAGGGCCCCTGGGGGAGACCCAGTACTTC; CDR3 protein: CASSPGAGGPLGETQYF
clone size: .; D gene: .; V gene: TRBV5-4; J gene: TRBJ2-2; CDR3 DNA: TGTGCCAGCAGCTTCGATCTACGGGGCACCGGGGAGCTGTTTTTT; CDR3 protein: CASSFDLRGTGELFF
clone size: few; D gene: .; V gene: TRBV9; J gene: TRBJ1-6; CDR3 DNA: TGTGCCAGCAGCGTTGAGGGTTATAATTCACCCCTCCACTTT; CDR3 protein: CASSVEGYNSPLHF
clone size: .; D gene: TRBD1; V gene: TRBV6-6; J gene: TRBJ1-2; CDR3 DNA: TGTGCCAGCAGTCACGGGACAGGGGCCTCTGGCTACACCTTC; CDR3 protein: CASSHGTGASGYTF
clone size: .; D gene: .; V gene: TRBV28; J gene: TRBJ1-2; CDR3 DNA: TGTGCCAGCAGTTTAGGAATAACAGGCATTCCATCCTATGGCTACACCTTC; CDR3 protein: CASSLGITGIPSYGYTF
clone size: .; D gene: TRBD1; V gene: TRBV19; J gene: TRBJ1-2; CDR3 DNA: TGTGCCAGTAGTTTCTCGACAGGGGCGTTAGCTAACTATGGCTACACCTTC; CDR3 protein: CASSFSTGALANYGYTF
clone size: .; D gene: TRBD1; V gene: TRBV3-1/TRBV3-2; J gene: TRBJ1-1; CDR3 DNA: TGTGCCAGCAGCCAAAACAGGGGAAACACTGAAGCTTTCTTT; CDR3 protein: CASSQNRGNTEAFF
clone size: .; D gene: .; V gene: TRBV6-5; J gene: TRBJ1-5; CDR3 DNA: TGTGCCAGCCTTAGCCTGGTGGCCGGGCAGCCCCAGCATTTT; CDR3 protein: CASLSLVAGQPQHF
clone size: .; D gene: .; V gene: TRBV28; J gene: TRBJ2-3; CDR3 DNA: TGTGCCACCCACAGCATTCCGAGCACAGATACGCAGTATTTT; CDR3 protein: CATHSIPSTDTQYF
clone size: .; D gene: .; V gene: TRBV5-8; J gene: TRBJ2-1; CDR3 DNA: TGTGCCAGCAGCCCTCCGGGGGGCCTTTACAATGAGCAGTTCTTC; CDR3 protein: CASSPPGGLYNEQFF
clone size: .; D gene: .; V gene: TRBV18; J gene: TRBJ2-2; CDR3 DNA: TGTGCCAGCTCACTCGTTAACACCGGGGAGCTGTTTTTT; CDR3 protein: CASSLVNTGELFF
clone size: .; D gene: TRBD1; V gene: TRBV11-2; J gene: TRBJ2-1; CDR3 DNA: TGTGCCAGCCAGGGGGAAATCTACAATGAGCAGTTCTTC; CDR3 protein: CASQGEIYNEQFF
clone size: .; D gene: .; V gene: TRBV7-9; J gene: TRBJ2-2; CDR3 DNA: TGTGCCAGCAGCCAGCGGGACATTCGAGGCGGGGAGCTGTTTTTT; CDR3 protein: CASSQRDIRGGELFF